The 20 T cell receptor beta chains below all came from one sample that was sequenced in a study of T cell responses to AZD1222 COVID-19 vaccine (dated by TCRdb to 2020 to 2023). This sample's time point label indicates: baseline before first vaccination. Libraries were constructed by the immunoSEQ multiplex PCR assay. Entries here come from immuneACCESS through TCRdb and include only in-frame sequences with V and J called. Some clones fail to appear in such tables; in the studies checked, an unresolved V gene covers under half of the shortfall, and the cause of the remainder is unknown. The table for this sample lists some 160,000 clones; 85% to 95% of them were counted only once. The top ten clones comprise over 0.7% of the sample. The sample was peripheral blood, taken on day 0 of AZD1222 vaccination. Receptors originate from an adult in good health.

The V call is TRBV7-2, the J call TRBJ2-7; TRBD2 matches 8 bases. V lost 1 base, J lost 4 bases, and 3 bases stayed unmatched. Germline assignment: CDR1 SGHTA and CDR2 FQGNSA. The CDR3 contains 14 residues. CDR3 sequence: CASSLGSGAYEQYF. As DNA, the CDR3 is TGTGCCAGCAGCTTAGGTAGCGGGGCTTACGAGCAGTACTTC.

V gene TRBV2 combines with J gene TRBJ1-1, with D hard to call. The CDR3 is 16 amino acids. The V gene's germline CDR1 is SNHLY and CDR2 FYNNEI. Trimming removed 1 base at V and 1 base at J, with 13 bases between. The CDR3 DNA is TGTGCCAGCAGTGAAGACACGATCAGTCAGAACACTGAAGCTTTCTTT. Translation: CASSEDTISQNTEAFF.

The chain has TRBV4-1 and TRBJ2-1, with TRBD2 identical over 9 bases. The CDR3 sequence is 15 residues long. Germline loops: CDR1 MGHRA, CDR2 YSYEKL. Unmatched junction bases numbered 4, after V lost 4 bases and J lost 3 bases. CDR3 in DNA: TGCGCCAGCAGCCTGACTAGCGGAATCTACAATGAGCAGTTCTTC. This codes for CASSLTSGIYNEQFF.

This chain uses TRBV6-5 with TRBJ1-1; 11 bases match TRBD1. The CDR3 has 15 residues. From germline, CDR1 is MNHEY and CDR2 SVGAGI. Unmatched junction bases numbered 4, after V lost 1 base and J lost 6 bases. The CDR3 sequence: CASSYWTGGRAEAFF. In DNA, the CDR3 is TGTGCCAGCAGTTACTGGACAGGGGGCAGGGCTGAAGCTTTCTTT.

The genes are TRBV3-1 (or the pseudogene TRBV3-2) and TRBJ2-5; possible D gene TRBD2, 5 bases. Trimming took 3 bases from V and 2 from J, leaving 13 bases between them. Per germline, CDR1 LGHDT and CDR2 YNNKEL (reference sequence). The CDR3 loop spans 15 amino acids. The CDR3 DNA sequence: TGTGCCAGCAGCCATACCCCCGGGGATCAAGAGACCCAGTACTTC. It specifies CASSHTPGDQETQYF.

The V call is TRBV6-5, the J call TRBJ1-5; D ambiguous. V was pared by 5 bases and J by 5 bases, with 10 bases between. Germline CDR1 reads MNHEY; CDR2 reads SVGAGI. CDR3 length: 13 amino acids. The DNA for the CDR3 is TGTGCCAGCAGTCTCGACCGATATCAGCCCCAGCATTTT. This sequence encodes CASSLDRYQPQHF.

This chain links TRBV19 with TRBJ2-7, with 7 positions matching TRBD1. Germline V CDR1 and CDR2: LNHDA, SQIVND (reference sequence). V shed 10 bases and J 2 bases; nucleotides not matched to a gene: 14. The CDR3 is 15 residues long. The CDR3 spells CATPPARDRAYEQYF. DNA of the CDR3: TGTGCCACCCCCCCGGCCCGGGACAGAGCCTACGAGCAGTACTTC.

The chain employs TRBV18 and TRBJ2-2; D remains unclear. Per the germline V gene, CDR1 is KGHSH and CDR2 is LQKENI. V lost 0 bases to trimming and J lost 6 bases, with 8 bases between them. CDR3 length: 14 amino acids. CDR3 region: CASSPPVVSGELFF. CDR3 in DNA: TGTGCCAGCTCACCACCGGTAGTTTCCGGGGAGCTGTTTTTT.

The CDR3 spells CASSVGQGRSYNEQFF. In DNA form, the CDR3 reads TGTGCCAGCAGCGTAGGGCAGGGTCGGTCCTACAATGAGCAGTTCTTC. V gene TRBV9 combines with J gene TRBJ2-1; D may be TRBD1 (5 bases). Germline CDR1 reads SGDLS; CDR2 reads YYNGEE. The CDR3 has 16 residues. Between the trimmed V and J ends, which lost 0 bases and 1 base, there was a span of 11 bases.

V usage is TRBV6-6 and J usage is TRBJ1-2; D is undetermined. The V end was cut by 5 bases, the J end by 6 bases, with 7 bases between. The CDR3 runs to 11 residues. CDR1 MNHNY and CDR2 SVGAGI come from the germline V gene (reference sequence). CDR3 nucleotide sequence: TGTGCCAGCAGTCCCTTCGATGGCTACACCTTC. Encoded protein: CASSPFDGYTF.

This clone was observed a handful of times. The rearrangement links TRBV5-1 to TRBJ2-7; 8 positions match TRBD1. V shed 4 bases and J 5 bases; nucleotides not matched to a gene: 8. The length of the CDR3 is 14 residues. Germline V gene lookup returns CDR1 SGHRS and CDR2 YFSETQ. CDR3 bases: TGCGCCAGCAGCGCCGGACAGGGAGTCCACGAGCAGTACTTC. It translates to CASSAGQGVHEQYF.

This clone appeared a single time. A read error may account for a junction end that differs from germline. V usage is TRBV11-3 and J usage is TRBJ1-2; D perhaps matches TRBD1 (6 bases). The CDR3 is made up of 12 amino acids. Germline assignment: CDR1 SGHNT and CDR2 YENEEA. The CDR3 spells CASSSTIGTPNF. The DNA for the CDR3 is TGTGCCAGCAGCTCAACTATCGGGACACCCAACTTC.

As DNA, the CDR3 is TGTGCCAGCAGTTCTGTCCGCGACAATCAGCCCCAGCATTTT. It is translated as CASSSVRDNQPQHF. This chain uses TRBV28 with TRBJ1-5; D remains ambiguous. The CDR3 length is 14 residues. Trimming stripped 4 bases from V and 3 bases from J, with 10 bases between. Germline loops: CDR1 MDHEN, CDR2 SYDVKM.

V usage is TRBV30 and J usage is TRBJ2-1; a possible D gene is TRBD2 (6 bases). The CDR3 loop spans 15 amino acids. The V and J ends lost 0 bases and 9 bases respectively, with 18 bases between them. The germline CDR1 and CDR2 sequences are GTSNPN and SVGIG (reference sequence). This chain's CDR3 is CAWSVWGSGVGEQFF. DNA for the CDR3: TGTGCCTGGAGTGTATGGGGGTCGGGGGTAGGTGAGCAGTTCTTC.

The V gene is TRBV10-3, the J gene TRBJ2-2, with 10 bases matching TRBD1. Germline lookup yields CDR1 ENHRY and CDR2 SYGVKD. This CDR3 comprises 17 residues. The junction had 6 bases not matched to a gene; V was cut back by 0 bases and J by 5 bases. In DNA, the CDR3 is TGTGCCATCAGTGAGTCCCCGGGACAGGGGTTGACCGGGGAGCTGTTTTTT. This codes for CAISESPGQGLTGELFF.

The chain employs TRBV7-9 and TRBJ1-4, with 9 positions matching TRBD1. CDR3 length: 15 residues. The V and J ends lost 4 bases and 6 bases, in that order; junction bases with no gene match: 6. Germline V gene sequence: CDR1 SEHNR, CDR2 FQNEAQ (reference sequence). CDR3 loop: CASSSRDRAYEKLFF. The CDR3 DNA reads as TGTGCCAGCAGCTCCCGGGACAGGGCTTATGAAAAACTGTTTTTT.

The rearrangement joins TRBV7-8 to TRBJ2-3; D is unresolved. CDR1 SGHVS and CDR2 FQNEAQ come from the germline V gene. V gave up 2 bases and J gave up 1 base, with 10 bases separating them. The CDR3 contains 15 residues. The CDR3 bases are TGTGCCAGCAGCTTACTTCCCCATGGCACAGATACGCAGTATTTT. Its protein product is CASSLLPHGTDTQYF.

Comment on this clone: Other DNA sequences in the same sample also yield this CDR3. The chain uses TRBV9 and TRBJ2-7; 7 bases align to TRBD1. The CDR3 sequence is 18 residues long. Per germline, CDR1 SGDLS and CDR2 YYNGEE. V lost 4 bases and J lost 2; bases outside the gene matches: 18. Written as DNA, the CDR3 is TGTGCCAGCAGCCCATCGACAGGGAGTTGGGACACTGCCTACGAGCAGTACTTC. This sequence encodes CASSPSTGSWDTAYEQYF.

The CDR3 protein is CASRTTGNNSPLHF. CDR3 coding DNA: TGTGCCAGCAGGACGACAGGGAATAATTCACCCCTCCACTTT. V usage is TRBV6-6 and J usage is TRBJ1-6; 7 bases line up with TRBD1. The junction had 4 bases not matched to a gene; V was cut back by 6 bases and J by 5 bases. The germline V gene encodes CDR1 MNHNY and CDR2 SVGAGI (reference sequence). CDR3 length equals 14 residues.

The V gene is TRBV5-8, the J gene TRBJ1-5, with TRBD1 identical over 9 bases. The V and J ends lost 4 bases and 4 bases, in that order; junction bases with no gene match: 3. CDR1 SGHTS and CDR2 YDEGEE come from the germline V gene. The CDR3 has 14 amino acids. The CDR3: CASSPGTGNQPQHF. CDR3 nucleotide sequence: TGTGCCAGCAGCCCCGGGACAGGGAATCAGCCCCAGCATTTT.